One TCR beta chain is described in this entry. The data were obtained in a study of response to subunit inactivated influenza vaccine. CDR1 is SGHRS, CDR2 YFSETQ, per germline. V was cut by 0 bases and J by 8 bases, with 15 bases left in between. The CDR3 has 15 amino acids. TCRdb reprocessed the RT-PCR reads with MiXCR, giving one entry per CDR3 protein. The data show about 310,000 distinct CDR3 sequences, with about 20% seen just once and 10% held by the top ten. The V and J genes are TRBV5-1 and TRBJ1-5; TRBD1 might be the D (6 bases). This sample comprised PBMCs from blood, obtained 21 months after vaccination. This receptor was obtained from a man aged 45-69 years who received an inactivated influenza vaccine. For the CDR3, the DNA is TGCGCCAGCAGCTTGGAGGGTAGGGGGTCGGAGCCCCAGCATTTT. This sequence encodes CASSLEGRGSEPQHF.